This TCR beta chain originates from a study of blood T cell repertoires in COVID-19. At the level of the study: Material from acute and convalescent COVID-19 was sourced from the United States, Italy and Spain.

Per the original methods: Reference gene primer amplification in the assay estimated nucleated cell counts. Sequenced by immunoSEQ multiplex PCR; TCRdb stores in-frame clones only, minus some. The V and J calls and the clone size are those of that table, but D and trimming were determined from the DNA. The repertoire holds about 160,000 clones, with 70% to 90% as singletons. Unmatched junction bases numbered 9, after V lost 4 bases and J lost 0 bases. Germline V gene lookup returns CDR1 SNHLY and CDR2 FYNNEI. The CDR3 runs 18 residues. The Seattle patients, enrolled during active infection, were followed longitudinally.

J is TRBJ1-6 and V is TRBV2; 7 nucleotides match TRBD1. Input material: peripheral blood. This TCR was sampled from a woman between 45 and 60 years old with COVID-19, enrolled during active disease. CDR3 sequence reads: CASSAGQDDSSYNSPLHF. CDR3 coding DNA: TGTGCCAGCAGTGCAGGACAGGATGATAGCTCCTATAATTCACCCCTCCACTTT. Full variable domain (missing parts from reference TRBV2 and TRBJ1-6): EPEVTQTPSHQVTQMGQEVILRCVPISNHLYFYWYRQILGQKVEFLVSFYNNEISEKSEIFDDQFSVERPDGSNFTLKIRSTKLEDSAMYFCASSAGQDDSSYNSPLHFGNGTRLTVT.